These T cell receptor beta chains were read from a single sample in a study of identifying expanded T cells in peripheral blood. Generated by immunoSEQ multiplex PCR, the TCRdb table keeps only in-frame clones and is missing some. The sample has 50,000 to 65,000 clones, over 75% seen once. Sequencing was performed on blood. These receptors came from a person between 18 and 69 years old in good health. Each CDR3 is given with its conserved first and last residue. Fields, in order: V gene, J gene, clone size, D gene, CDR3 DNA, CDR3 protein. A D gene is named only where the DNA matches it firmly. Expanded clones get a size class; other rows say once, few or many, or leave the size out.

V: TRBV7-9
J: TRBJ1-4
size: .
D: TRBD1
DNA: TGTGCCAGCAGCTTAGGGACAGGGCATGAAAAACTGTTTTTT
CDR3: CASSLGTGHEKLFF

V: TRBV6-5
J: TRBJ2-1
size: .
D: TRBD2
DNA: TGTGCCAGCAGCCGAACCGGGACTAGCGGGGGAAAGTTCTTC
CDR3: CASSRTGTSGGKFF

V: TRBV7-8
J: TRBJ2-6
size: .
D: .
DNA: TGTGCCAGCAGCTTATTGATTCGCATCTCTGGGGCCAACGTCCTGACTTTC
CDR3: CASSLLIRISGANVLTF

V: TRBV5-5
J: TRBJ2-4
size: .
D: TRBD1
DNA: TGTGCCAGCAGCTTTAAACCGGGACAGGGGACCAACATTCAGTACTTC
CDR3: CASSFKPGQGTNIQYF

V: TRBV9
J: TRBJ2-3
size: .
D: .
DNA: TGTGCCAGCAGCGTTTTAGCAAGCACAGATACGCAGTATTTT
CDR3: CASSVLASTDTQYF

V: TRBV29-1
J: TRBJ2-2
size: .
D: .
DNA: TGCCCCTCAAGGGATGAGGTCGGGGAGCTGTTTTTT
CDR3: CPSRDEVGELFF

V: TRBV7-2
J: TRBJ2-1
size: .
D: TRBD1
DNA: TGTGCCAGCAGCCCAGTACAGGGGTGGGAGCAGTTCTTC
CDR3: CASSPVQGWEQFF

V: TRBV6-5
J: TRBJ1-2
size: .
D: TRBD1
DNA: TGTGCCAGCAGACCGACTATCGGGACAGGGGATGGCTACACCTTC
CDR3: CASRPTIGTGDGYTF

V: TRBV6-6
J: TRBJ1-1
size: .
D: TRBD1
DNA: TGTGCCAGCAGGGGACAGGGAGGCGTGAACACTGAAGCTTTCTTT
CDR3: CASRGQGGVNTEAFF

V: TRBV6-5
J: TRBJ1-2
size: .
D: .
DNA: TGTGCCAGCAGTTACAGTGTGGGGGGCGGAGTCGGCTACACCTTC
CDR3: CASSYSVGGGVGYTF

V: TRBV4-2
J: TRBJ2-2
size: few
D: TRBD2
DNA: TGTGCCAGCAGCCTAGTTCTAGCGGGAGCTTCGATGAACACCGGGGAGCTGTTTTTT
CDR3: CASSLVLAGASMNTGELFF

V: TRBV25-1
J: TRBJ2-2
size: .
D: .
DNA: TGTGCCAGCAGTGAACTCCTACAGGGTCCCGGGGAGCTGTTTTTT
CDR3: CASSELLQGPGELFF

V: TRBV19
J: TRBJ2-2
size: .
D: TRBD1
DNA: TGTGCCAGTAGTTCGGGACAGGCTACTGGAACCGGGGAGCTGTTTTTT
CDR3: CASSSGQATGTGELFF

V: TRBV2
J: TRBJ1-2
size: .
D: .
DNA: TGTGCCAGCAGCGTCCGTGAGACAGGCTACTATGGCTACACCTTC
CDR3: CASSVRETGYYGYTF

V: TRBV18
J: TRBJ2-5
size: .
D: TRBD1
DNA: TGTGCCAGCTCACGGACAGGACAGCTACAAGAGACCCAGTACTTC
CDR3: CASSRTGQLQETQYF

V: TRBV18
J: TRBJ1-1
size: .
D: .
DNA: TGTGCCAGCTCACCAGCAGGGATGAAGACTGAAGCTTTCTTT
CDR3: CASSPAGMKTEAFF

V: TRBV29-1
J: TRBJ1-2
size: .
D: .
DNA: TGCAGCGTTGAAGTCCCAGGGCCTGGCTACACCTTC
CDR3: CSVEVPGPGYTF

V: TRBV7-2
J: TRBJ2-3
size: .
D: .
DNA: TGTGCCAGCAGCACGGCGATTACAGATACGCAGTATTTT
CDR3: CASSTAITDTQYF

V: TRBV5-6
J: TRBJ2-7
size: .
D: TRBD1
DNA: TGTGCCAGCAGCTTATCGACAGGGGTTACCTACGAGCAGTACTTC
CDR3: CASSLSTGVTYEQYF

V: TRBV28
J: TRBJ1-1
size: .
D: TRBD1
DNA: TGTGCCAGCATCACAAAGAAGGGGGCTAGCACTGAAGCTTTCTTT
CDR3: CASITKKGASTEAFF

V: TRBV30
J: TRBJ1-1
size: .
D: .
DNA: TGTGCCTGGAGTGTAGGGACGGGGGCTTTCTTT
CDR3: CAWSVGTGAFF

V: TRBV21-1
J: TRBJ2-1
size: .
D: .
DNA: TGTGCCAGCAGCAAAGGGGAACTAGCGGGAGTGGGGGAACGCTCCTACAATGAGCAGTTCTTC
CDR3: CASSKGELAGVGERSYNEQFF

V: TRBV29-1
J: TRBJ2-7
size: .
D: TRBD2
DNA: TGCAGCGGAGGGGATAGCGGGAGGTCCTACGAGCAGTACTTC
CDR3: CSGGDSGRSYEQYF

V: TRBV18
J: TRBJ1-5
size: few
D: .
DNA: TGTGCCAGCTCACCACAGGGAGGTCAGCCCCAGCATTTT
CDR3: CASSPQGGQPQHF

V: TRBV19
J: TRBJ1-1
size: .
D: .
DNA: TGTGCCAGTAAATGGGAGACAGCCCAGAGAGCGGAAGCTTTCTTT
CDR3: CASKWETAQRAEAFF

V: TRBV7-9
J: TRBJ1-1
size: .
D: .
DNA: TGTGCCAGCAGCTTGCGACAGTTAGATTTGAACACTGAAGCTTTCTTT
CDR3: CASSLRQLDLNTEAFF

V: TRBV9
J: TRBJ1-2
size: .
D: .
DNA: TGTGCCAGCAGCGCGGCGGCGGGCTTGGACTATGGCTACACCTTC
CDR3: CASSAAAGLDYGYTF

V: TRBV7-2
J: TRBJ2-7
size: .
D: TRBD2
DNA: TGTGCCAGCAGCTTAGGTAGCGGGAGCTACGAGCAGTACTTC
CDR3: CASSLGSGSYEQYF

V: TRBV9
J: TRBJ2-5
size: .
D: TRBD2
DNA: TGTGCCAGCAGCAAGGCCGGGACTAGCGGCCAAGAGACCCAGTACTTC
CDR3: CASSKAGTSGQETQYF

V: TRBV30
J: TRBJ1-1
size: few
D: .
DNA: TGTGCCTGGACGTCTGGCGGACCTGGCACTGAAGCTTTCTTT
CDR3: CAWTSGGPGTEAFF

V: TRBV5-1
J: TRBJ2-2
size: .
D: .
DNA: TGCGCCAGCAGCTTGGCGGGGCACGGGGAGCTGTTTTTT
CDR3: CASSLAGHGELFF

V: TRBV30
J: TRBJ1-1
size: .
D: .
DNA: TGTGCCTGGAGTGTCACGGGCACTGAAGCTTTCTTT
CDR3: CAWSVTGTEAFF

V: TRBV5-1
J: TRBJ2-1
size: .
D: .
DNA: TGCGCCAGCAGCTTGACTCGCGAGCAGTTCTTC
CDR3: CASSLTREQFF

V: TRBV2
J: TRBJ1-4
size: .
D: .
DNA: TGTGCCAGCGCGAGGGGCGATAATGAAAAACTGTTTTTT
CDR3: CASARGDNEKLFF

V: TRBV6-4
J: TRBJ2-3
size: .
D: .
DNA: TGTGCCAGCAGTGCCTCCCGGAGCACAGATACGCAGTATTTT
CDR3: CASSASRSTDTQYF

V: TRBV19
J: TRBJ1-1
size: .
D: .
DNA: TGTGCCAGTAGTATGACCGGGTCGAACACTGAAGCTTTCTTT
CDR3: CASSMTGSNTEAFF

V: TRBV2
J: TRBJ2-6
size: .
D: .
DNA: TGTGCCAGCAGTGGTCAGCTTCCTGGGGCCAACGTCCTGACTTTC
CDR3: CASSGQLPGANVLTF

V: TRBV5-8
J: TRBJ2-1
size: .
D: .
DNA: TGTGCCAGCAGCTACGGACTCCCTCATTGGGATGAGCAGTTCTTC
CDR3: CASSYGLPHWDEQFF

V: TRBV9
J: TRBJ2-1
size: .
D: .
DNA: TGTGCCAGCAGCGTAGAGGGTCCCCTCTCCCAGTTCTTC
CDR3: CASSVEGPLSQFF

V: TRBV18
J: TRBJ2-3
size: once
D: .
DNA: TGTGCCAGCTCACGAGGGGCCGCCACAGATACGCAGTATTTT
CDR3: CASSRGAATDTQYF

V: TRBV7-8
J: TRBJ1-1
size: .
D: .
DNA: TGTGCCAGCAGCCGGATAATGAACACTGAAGCTTTCTTT
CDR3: CASSRIMNTEAFF

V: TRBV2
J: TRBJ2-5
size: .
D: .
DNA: TGTGCCAGCTCGGGGGCCGGAGCTAAGGGAGAGACCCAGTACTTC
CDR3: CASSGAGAKGETQYF

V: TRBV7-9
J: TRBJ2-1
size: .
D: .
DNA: TGTGCCAGCAGCTCCGAGGACCAACCTAGCTCCTACAATGAGCAGTTCTTC
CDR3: CASSSEDQPSSYNEQFF

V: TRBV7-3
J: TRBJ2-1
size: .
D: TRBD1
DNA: TGTGCCAGCAGCCGAGGCACAGGGGTCCTCAATGAGCAGTTCTTC
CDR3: CASSRGTGVLNEQFF

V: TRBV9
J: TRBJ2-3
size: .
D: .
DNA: TGTGCCAGCAGCGGGGAAATACGGAGCACAGATACGCAGTATTTT
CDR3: CASSGEIRSTDTQYF

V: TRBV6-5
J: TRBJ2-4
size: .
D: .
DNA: TGTGCCAGCACCGGCAAAAACATTCAGTACTTC
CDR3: CASTGKNIQYF

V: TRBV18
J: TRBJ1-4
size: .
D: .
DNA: TGTGCCAGCTCCCCCGGGGTTAATGAAAAACTGTTTTTT
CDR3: CASSPGVNEKLFF

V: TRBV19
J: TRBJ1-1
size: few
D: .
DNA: TGTGCCACCTCATCCAGGGTGAACACTGAAGCTTTCTTT
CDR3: CATSSRVNTEAFF

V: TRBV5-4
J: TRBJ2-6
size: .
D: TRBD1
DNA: TGTGCCAGCACCGACGGGACAGGGGTTTCGTCTGGGGCCAACGTCCTGACTTTC
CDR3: CASTDGTGVSSGANVLTF

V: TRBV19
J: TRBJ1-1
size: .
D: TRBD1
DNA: TGTGCCAGTAGTATAGATCTAGGGACAGTGAACACTGAAGCTTTCTTT
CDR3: CASSIDLGTVNTEAFF

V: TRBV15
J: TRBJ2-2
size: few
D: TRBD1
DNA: TGTGCCACCAGCAGAGATAGACAGGGAATCGGGGAGCTGTTTTTT
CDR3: CATSRDRQGIGELFF

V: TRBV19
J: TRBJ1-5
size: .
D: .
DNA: TGTGCCAGTAGTAGTCAGACAGCGAATCAGCCCCAGCATTTT
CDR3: CASSSQTANQPQHF

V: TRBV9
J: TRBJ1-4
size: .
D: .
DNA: TGTGCCAGCAGCCCTGGTAGGGCCCCGAATGAAAAACTGTTTTTT
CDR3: CASSPGRAPNEKLFF

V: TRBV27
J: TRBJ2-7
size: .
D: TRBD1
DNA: TGTGCCAGCAGTTTATCCGGACCGGGACAGGCCTACGAGCAGTACTTC
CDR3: CASSLSGPGQAYEQYF

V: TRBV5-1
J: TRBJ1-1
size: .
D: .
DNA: TGCGCCAGCAGCTTGGTTCCAGTCCAGATGAACACTGAAGCTTTCTTT
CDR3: CASSLVPVQMNTEAFF

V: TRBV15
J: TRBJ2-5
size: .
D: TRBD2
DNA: TGTGCCACCAGAGGCGGGGGGGGCACGTTGGAGACCCAGTACTTC
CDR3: CATRGGGGTLETQYF

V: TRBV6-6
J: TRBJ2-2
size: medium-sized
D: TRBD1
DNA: TGTGCCAGCACTAGGGGGCTTTACACCGGGGAGCTGTTTTTT
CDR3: CASTRGLYTGELFF

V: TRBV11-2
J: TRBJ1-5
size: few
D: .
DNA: TGTGCCAGCAGCTTATATATCGGGGTCAGGAATCAGCCCCAGCATTTT
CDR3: CASSLYIGVRNQPQHF